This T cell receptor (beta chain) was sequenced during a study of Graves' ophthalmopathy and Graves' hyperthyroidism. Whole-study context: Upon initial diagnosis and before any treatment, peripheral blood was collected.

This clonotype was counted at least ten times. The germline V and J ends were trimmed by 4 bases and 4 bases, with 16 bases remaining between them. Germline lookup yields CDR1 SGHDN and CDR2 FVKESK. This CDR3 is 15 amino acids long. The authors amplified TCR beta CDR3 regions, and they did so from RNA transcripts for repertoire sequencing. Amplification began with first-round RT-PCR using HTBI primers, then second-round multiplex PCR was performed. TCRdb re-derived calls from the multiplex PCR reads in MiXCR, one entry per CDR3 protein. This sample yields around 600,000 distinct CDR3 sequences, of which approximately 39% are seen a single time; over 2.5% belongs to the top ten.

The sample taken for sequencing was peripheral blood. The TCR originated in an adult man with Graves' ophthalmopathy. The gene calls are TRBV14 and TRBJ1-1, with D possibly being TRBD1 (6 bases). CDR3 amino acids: CASSPGQPWGTEAFF. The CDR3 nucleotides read TGTGCCAGCAGCCCCGGACAGCCGTGGGGCACTGAAGCTTTCTTT.